A single sample is the source of the 7 T cell receptor beta chains below, sequenced in a study of T cell changes during pregnancy in multiple sclerosis. Some clones are missing from TCRdb's copy, which holds only in-frame ones; the method was immunoSEQ multiplex PCR. The sample records approximately 38,000 clones, about nine tenths being singletons. Sequencing used CD8+ T cells from peripheral blood mononuclear cells, obtained in the second trimester of pregnancy. Receptors were obtained from a female donor with multiple sclerosis, enrolled in a pregnancy study.

This sequence joins TRBV7-9 and TRBJ2-7, with TRBD1 identical over 7 bases. The trim removed 4 bases at V and 2 bases at J, leaving 11 bases unmatched. The CDR3 length is 16 residues. The germline CDR1 and CDR2 sequences are SEHNR and FQNEAQ (reference sequence). The CDR3 loop reads CASSSATGDRAYEQYF. Written as DNA, the CDR3 is TGTGCCAGCAGCTCTGCCACAGGGGATAGAGCCTACGAGCAGTACTTC.

The rearrangement links TRBV7-9 to TRBJ2-7, with a weak D call TRBD1 (6 bases). CDR3 size: 14 residues. Germline loops: CDR1 SEHNR, CDR2 FQNEAQ (reference sequence). V was trimmed by 1 base and J by 3 bases, leaving 10 bases between them. As DNA, the CDR3 is TGTGCCAGCAGCTTAGAAGGGACATACTACGAGCAGTACTTC. As protein: CASSLEGTYYEQYF.

The genes are TRBV27 and TRBJ2-7; D is possibly TRBD2 (5 bases). The CDR3 runs to 14 residues. The germline V gene encodes CDR1 MNHEY and CDR2 SMNVEV (reference sequence). The germline V and J ends were trimmed by 6 bases and 3 bases, with 15 bases remaining between them. The CDR3 DNA follows: TGTGCCAGCAGCCCACTCCAAAGCGGCTACGAGCAGTACTTC. Translated, it gives CASSPLQSGYEQYF.

This chain uses TRBV7-9 with TRBJ1-5, with a possible D match to TRBD1 (6 bases). The CDR3 length is 12 residues. CDR1 and CDR2 (germline): SEHNR, FQNEAQ (reference sequence). V dropped 4 bases and J dropped 7 bases, with 8 bases sitting between them. The CDR3 sequence is CASSYTGQPQHF. The CDR3, as DNA: TGTGCCAGCAGCTATACAGGGCAGCCCCAGCATTTT. Variable domain in full (rest from reference TRBV7-9 and TRBJ1-5): DTGVSQNPRHKITKRGQNVTFRCDPISEHNRLYWYRQTLGQGPEFLTYFQNEAQLEKSRLLSDRFSAERPKGSFSTLEIQRTEQGDSAMYLCASSYTGQPQHFGDGTRLSIL.

The V and J genes are TRBV29-1 and TRBJ2-7; a possible D gene is TRBD2 (6 bases). This CDR3 has 15 amino acids. Germline V CDR1 and CDR2: SQVTM, ANQGSEA. Trimming stripped 4 bases from V and 1 base from J, with 17 bases between. The CDR3 sequence: CSVVVGRENSYEQYF. In DNA form, the CDR3 reads TGCAGCGTTGTCGTTGGACGGGAGAATTCCTACGAGCAGTACTTC.

This chain uses TRBV9 with TRBJ1-2; 8 bases fit TRBD1. The J segment lost 8 bases and the V segment lost 3 bases, leaving 6 bases of the junction unmatched. The CDR3 is 13 amino acids. From germline, CDR1 is SGDLS and CDR2 YYNGEE. CDR3 coding DNA: TGTGCCAGCAGCGGATGGACAGGGAAAGGCTACACCTTC. It is translated as CASSGWTGKGYTF.

The V call is TRBV9, the J call TRBJ1-2; a possible D gene is TRBD1 (5 bases). Germline V gives CDR1 SGDLS, CDR2 YYNGEE. The V gene lost 4 bases and the J gene lost 3 bases, with 13 bases spanning the gap. The CDR3 length is 14 residues. The CDR3 region has the DNA TGTGCCAGCAGCATGGGGCTCGATGACTATGGCTACACCTTC. Translation: CASSMGLDDYGYTF. Full variable domain (remainder filled in from reference TRBV9 and TRBJ1-2): DSGVTQTPKHLITATGQRVTLRCSPRSGDLSVYWYQQSLDQGLQFLIQYYNGEERAKGNILERFSAQQFPDLHSELNLSSLELGDSALYFCASSMGLDDYGYTFGSGTRLTVV.